A single sample gave rise to the 29 T cell receptor beta chains below, sequenced in a study of cytomegalovirus exposure and HLA in healthy donors. PCR employed 60 Vbeta and 13 Jbeta primers. The table came from immunoSEQ multiplex PCR; TCRdb's copy has only in-frame clones and leaves some out. The table records approximately 220,000 clones, around 80% of them present only once. Sample: PBMCs. The receptors were sampled from a boy between 2 and 10 years old in good health and CMV-seronegative.

The V gene is TRBV10-2, the J gene TRBJ1-4; 7 bases align to TRBD1. The CDR3 covers 14 residues. V trimming: 11 bases; J trimming: 4 bases; junction bases outside the gene matches: 10. CDR1 is WSHSY, CDR2 SAAADI, per germline. Here the CDR3 DNA reads TGCGCCTCCGGGAGGGGGCGCGGTAATGAAAAACTGTTTTTT. Amino acids: CASGRGRGNEKLFF.

V gene TRBV21-1 combines with J gene TRBJ2-1; the DNA was not compared with TRBD1, the D call given in the table. TRBV21-1 is marked as a pseudogene. The CDR3 sequence is 14 residues long. The CDR3 spells CASSTGNRYNEQFF. CDR3 nucleotide sequence: TGTGCCAGCAGCACAGGGAACCGATACAATGAGCAGTTCTTC.

The V gene is TRBV14, the J gene TRBJ2-7; 12 nucleotides align to TRBD2. With V trimmed by 0 bases and J by 5 bases, 8 bases remained unmatched. The CDR3 runs 17 residues. Germline-derived CDR1 and CDR2 are SGHDN and FVKESK. The chain's CDR3 is CASSQELRTSGTHEQYF. CDR3 in DNA: TGTGCCAGCAGCCAAGAACTCAGGACTAGCGGGACCCACGAGCAGTACTTC.

V and J are TRBV11-2 and TRBJ2-7; 9 nucleotides match TRBD2. This CDR3 is 14 amino acids long. Trimming cost V 3 bases and J 4 bases; bases outside gene matches: 4. Per the germline V gene, CDR1 is SGHAT and CDR2 is FQNNGV. The CDR3: CASSFSSGTYEQYF. As DNA, the CDR3 is TGTGCCAGCAGCTTCTCTAGCGGGACGTACGAGCAGTACTTC.

The chain employs TRBV13 and TRBJ1-1, with TRBD1 as a possible D gene (6 bases). V lost 5 bases and J lost 0, with 16 bases in between. CDR3 length: 16 amino acids. Germline lookup yields CDR1 PRHDT and CDR2 FYEKMQ (reference sequence). The CDR3 spells CASSQSSQGMNTEAFF. The CDR3 coding sequence is TGTGCCAGCAGCCAATCCTCTCAGGGGATGAACACTGAAGCTTTCTTT.

V gene TRBV4-2 combines with J gene TRBJ2-3; D is undetermined. The ends were cut back, 2 bases at V and 6 bases at J, with 3 bases in the middle. Looked up from germline, CDR1 is LGHNA and CDR2 is YNFKEQ. This CDR3 region has 11 residues. Here the CDR3 DNA reads TGTGCCAGCAGCCAACAGGATACGCAGTATTTT. This encodes CASSQQDTQYF.

Notes on this clone: Additional DNA sequences in this sample encode the identical CDR3. The chain uses TRBV6-1 and TRBJ1-5, with D perhaps TRBD1 (5 bases). Germline CDR1 is MNHNS and CDR2 is SASEGT. The V end was cut by 8 bases, the J end by 0 bases, with 11 bases between. This CDR3 has 14 amino acids. CDR3 region: CASGARYSNQPQHF. The CDR3 bases are TGTGCCAGCGGGGCCAGGTATAGCAATCAGCCCCAGCATTTT.

The gene calls are TRBV14 and TRBJ2-7; D not resolved. V lost 2 bases, J lost 0 bases, and 8 bases lay in between. The CDR3 covers 14 residues. Germline V CDR1 and CDR2: SGHDN, FVKESK. The CDR3 loop is CASSQRFSSYEQYF. The CDR3, as DNA: TGTGCCAGCAGCCAACGTTTTTCCTCCTACGAGCAGTACTTC.

This chain uses TRBV7-9 with TRBJ2-1; 8 nucleotides match TRBD2. Germline CDR1 and CDR2: SEHNR and FQNEAQ (reference sequence). V was clipped by 7 bases and J by 3 bases; unmatched bases: 8. This CDR3 has 15 amino acids. The CDR3 DNA is TGTGCCAGCATTCCGGGACTAGGTCTCTACAATGAGCAGTTCTTC. Its translation: CASIPGLGLYNEQFF.

The rearrangement uses TRBV9 and TRBJ1-2; 7 bases line up with TRBD1. Trimming cost V 4 bases and J 0 bases; bases outside gene matches: 12. Per germline, CDR1 SGDLS and CDR2 YYNGEE. The length of the CDR3 is 17 residues. The CDR3 DNA is TGTGCCAGCAGCCCTCGGACAGGCAGCCACGCTAACTATGGCTACACCTTC. Translation: CASSPRTGSHANYGYTF.

The chain uses TRBV5-4 and TRBJ2-3; a possible D gene is TRBD2 (6 bases). CDR1 SGHNT and CDR2 YYREEE come from the germline V gene (reference sequence). V was trimmed by 2 bases and J by 5 bases, leaving 12 bases between them. This CDR3 spans 14 amino acids. The CDR3 coding sequence is TGTGCCAGCAGCTTATCTAGGGAGGTAGATACGCAGTATTTT. This encodes CASSLSREVDTQYF.

The V and J genes are TRBV29-1 and TRBJ2-3; 9 bases are a match to TRBD2. CDR1 SQVTM and CDR2 ANQGSEA come from the germline V gene. The CDR3 has 15 amino acids. Losses at the gene ends were 7 bases for V and 2 bases for J; bases not matched to a gene: 10. The CDR3 DNA reads as TGCAGCGCCCCGAGGAGCGGGGGGTCCACAGATACGCAGTATTTT. It codes for CSAPRSGGSTDTQYF.

The CDR3 DNA is TGTGCCACCTGGGACTCCACAGATACGCAGTATTTT. It translates to CATWDSTDTQYF. V and J are TRBV27 and TRBJ2-3, with D tentatively TRBD2 (6 bases). The CDR3 covers 12 residues. The germline V gene has CDR1 MNHEY and CDR2 SMNVEV (reference sequence). Trimming took 10 bases from V and 2 from J, leaving 10 bases between them.

The rearrangement uses TRBV30 and TRBJ2-5; TRBD2 matches 11 bases. The end of the DNA aligns better with TRBJ2-7, so the J call may be wrong. CDR1 is GTSNPN, CDR2 SVGIG, per germline (reference sequence). The CDR3 consists of 14 residues. The CDR3 is CAWDSGTSGREQYF. CDR3 coding DNA: TGTGCCTGGGACTCCGGGACTAGCGGTCGCGAGCAGTACTTC.

This clone came up a few times. The rearrangement links TRBV7-9 to TRBJ1-1; a possible D gene is TRBD1 (6 bases). Trimming shortened V by 5 bases and J by 4 bases, and 14 bases separated the two germline ends. Germline values: CDR1 SEHNR, CDR2 FQNEAQ (reference sequence). The length of the CDR3 is 14 residues. DNA for the CDR3: TGTGCCAGCAGCCTAGACAGGTTTATCACTGAAGCTTTCTTT. It specifies CASSLDRFITEAFF.

The chain recombines TRBV19 with TRBJ2-5; D is undetermined. Germline V gene sequence: CDR1 LNHDA, CDR2 SQIVND (reference sequence). V lost 4 bases, J lost 5 bases, and 14 bases lay in between. The length of the CDR3 is 14 residues. CDR3 in amino acids: CASSTIRDGETQYF. In DNA, the CDR3 is TGTGCCAGTAGTACAATCAGAGACGGGGAGACCCAGTACTTC.

The V call is TRBV30, the J call TRBJ2-7; no clear D gene. V shed 4 bases and J shed 6 bases, with 13 bases lying between them. The germline gives CDR1 GTSNPN, CDR2 SVGIG (reference sequence). This CDR3 region has 12 residues. The CDR3 loop reads CAWTEDGFEQYF. The CDR3, as DNA: TGTGCCTGGACCGAGGATGGGTTCGAGCAGTACTTC.

The chain has TRBV6-1 and TRBJ2-4; 11 nucleotides agree with TRBD2. Germline trimming cut 1 base from V and 8 bases from J; bases unmatched to any gene: 7. The CDR3 runs to 16 residues. Per the germline V gene, CDR1 is MNHNS and CDR2 is SASEGT. The CDR3 sequence is CASSEGLAGGLHIQYF. The CDR3 DNA sequence: TGTGCCAGCAGTGAAGGGTTAGCGGGGGGGCTCCACATTCAGTACTTC.

The chain employs TRBV7-8 and TRBJ2-4, with D perhaps matching TRBD1 (5 bases). This CDR3 has 15 amino acids. V gave up 3 bases and J gave up 2 bases, with 11 bases separating them. Germline CDR1 is SGHVS and CDR2 is FQNEAQ. The CDR3 here is CASSLGRAPKNIQYF. The CDR3 coding sequence is TGTGCCAGCAGCTTGGGCAGGGCCCCCAAAAACATTCAGTACTTC.

This sequence joins TRBV9 and TRBJ2-5, with 8 bases that match TRBD2. The CDR3 is made up of 13 amino acids. The junction had 3 bases not matched to a gene; V was cut back by 3 bases and J by 5 bases. CDR1 is SGDLS, CDR2 YYNGEE, per germline. CDR3 in amino acids: CASSAGGAETQYF. The CDR3 coding sequence is TGTGCCAGCAGCGCCGGGGGGGCGGAGACCCAGTACTTC. Full variable domain (remainder filled in from reference TRBV9 and TRBJ2-5): DSGVTQTPKHLITATGQRVTLRCSPRSGDLSVYWYQQSLDQGLQFLIQYYNGEERAKGNILERFSAQQFPDLHSELNLSSLELGDSALYFCASSAGGAETQYFGPGTRLLVL.

This clone was seen a single time. The V and J genes are TRBV15 and TRBJ2-2; 13 bases match TRBD2. The CDR3 runs to 18 residues. The germline CDR1 and CDR2 sequences are LNHNV and YYDKDF (reference sequence). The trim removed 3 bases at V and 6 bases at J, leaving 10 bases unmatched. The CDR3 sequence: CATSSPGLAGSPAGELFF. CDR3 nucleotides: TGTGCCACCAGCAGTCCGGGACTAGCGGGATCCCCGGCCGGGGAGCTGTTTTTT.

This clone came up a few times. Other nucleotide sequences from this sample produce the same CDR3. J is TRBJ1-5 and V is TRBV6-5; possibly TRBD1 for D (5 bases). Germline CDR1 MNHEY, CDR2 SVGAGI. V was cut by 0 bases and J by 5 bases, with 8 bases left in between. The CDR3 is 14 residues long. Written as DNA, the CDR3 is TGTGCCAGCAGTTACTCGGGAGGGGATCAGCCCCAGCATTTT. Its translation: CASSYSGGDQPQHF.

This chain connects TRBV7-2 to TRBJ2-7, with TRBD1 matching over 11 bases. V gave up 5 bases and J gave up 5 bases; unmatched junction bases: 11. Germline V gene lookup returns CDR1 SGHTA and CDR2 FQGNSA. This CDR3 region has 16 residues. In nucleotides, the CDR3 is TGTGCCAGCAGCCGGGACAGGGGGTCACTCGGGAACGAGCAGTACTTC. Amino acid sequence: CASSRDRGSLGNEQYF.

The chain recombines TRBV11-2 with TRBJ1-1; 8 nucleotides align to TRBD1. CDR3 length: 15 residues. V gave up 1 base and J gave up 3 bases; unmatched junction bases: 4. The germline CDR1 and CDR2 sequences are SGHAT and FQNNGV. CDR3 coding DNA: TGTGCCAGCAGCTTAGCGGGGACAGGCCACACTGAAGCTTTCTTT. This translates into CASSLAGTGHTEAFF. Full variable domain (outside the CDR3, taken from reference TRBV11-2 and TRBJ1-1): EAGVAQSPRYKIIEKRQSVAFWCNPISGHATLYWYQQILGQGPKLLIQFQNNGVVDDSQLPKDRFSAERLKGVDSTLKIQPAKLEDSAVYLCASSLAGTGHTEAFFGQGTRLTVV.

This clone was counted a single time. The V and J genes are TRBV30 and TRBJ2-7, with D perhaps matching TRBD1 (6 bases). This CDR3 spans 12 amino acids. V lost 5 bases and J 2 bases, leaving 10 bases between the germline ends. Germline CDR1 reads GTSNPN; CDR2 reads SVGIG (reference sequence). This CDR3 reads CAWGQRTYEQYF. The DNA for the CDR3 is TGTGCCTGGGGACAGAGAACCTACGAGCAGTACTTC.

Worth noting for this clone: One end of the junction is discordant with germline, which a read error may explain. The CDR3 sequence is CAIRSTGSSYNELFF. CDR3 in DNA: TGTGCCATCAGATCGACGGGGAGCTCCTACAATGAGCTGTTCTTC. The J gene is TRBJ2-1, the V gene TRBV10-3; tentative D call: TRBD2 (5 bases). CDR3 length: 15 amino acids. The germline CDR1 and CDR2 sequences are ENHRY and SYGVKD.

The rearrangement links TRBV1 to TRBJ2-1; the tabulated D call, TRBD2, remains unverified against the DNA. TRBV1 is designated a pseudogene. The CDR3 contains 17 residues. CDR3 DNA: TGCACCAGCAGCCTCGGGACTCCCCGTTCCTGCTACAATGAGCAGTTCTTC. This encodes CTSSLGTPRSCYNEQFF.

V and J are TRBV4-2 and TRBJ2-5, with 10 bases that match TRBD2. Germline CDR1 is LGHNA and CDR2 is YNFKEQ. With 3 bases clipped from V and 3 bases from J, the junction kept 10 bases outside the gene matches. CDR3 length: 17 residues. CDR3 loop: CASSQYPSTSGEETQYF. The CDR3 bases are TGTGCCAGCAGCCAGTATCCGAGCACTAGCGGGGAAGAGACCCAGTACTTC.

The chain has TRBV6-5 and TRBJ1-1, with 10 bases fitting TRBD1. V lost 6 bases, J lost 7 bases, and 8 bases stayed unmatched. The CDR3 runs to 14 residues. Germline CDR1 reads MNHEY; CDR2 reads SVGAGI. CDR3 residues: CASREPDRGLEAFF. Written as DNA, the CDR3 is TGTGCCAGCAGGGAACCAGACAGGGGGCTTGAAGCTTTCTTT.